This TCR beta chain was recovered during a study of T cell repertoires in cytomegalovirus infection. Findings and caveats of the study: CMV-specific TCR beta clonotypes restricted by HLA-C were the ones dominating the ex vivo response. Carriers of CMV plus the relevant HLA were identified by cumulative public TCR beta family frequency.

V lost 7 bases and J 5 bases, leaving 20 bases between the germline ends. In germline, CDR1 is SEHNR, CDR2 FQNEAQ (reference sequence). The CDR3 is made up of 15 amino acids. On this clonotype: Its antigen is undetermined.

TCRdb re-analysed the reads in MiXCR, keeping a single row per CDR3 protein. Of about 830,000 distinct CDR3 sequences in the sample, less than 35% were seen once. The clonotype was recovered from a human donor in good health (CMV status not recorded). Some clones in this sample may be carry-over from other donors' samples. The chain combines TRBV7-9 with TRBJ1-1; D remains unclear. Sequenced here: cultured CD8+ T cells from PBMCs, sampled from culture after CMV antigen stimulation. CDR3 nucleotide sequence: TGTGCCAGCACCGGAGCATCAGGACGTTTGACTGAAGCTTTCTTT. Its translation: CASTGASGRLTEAFF.